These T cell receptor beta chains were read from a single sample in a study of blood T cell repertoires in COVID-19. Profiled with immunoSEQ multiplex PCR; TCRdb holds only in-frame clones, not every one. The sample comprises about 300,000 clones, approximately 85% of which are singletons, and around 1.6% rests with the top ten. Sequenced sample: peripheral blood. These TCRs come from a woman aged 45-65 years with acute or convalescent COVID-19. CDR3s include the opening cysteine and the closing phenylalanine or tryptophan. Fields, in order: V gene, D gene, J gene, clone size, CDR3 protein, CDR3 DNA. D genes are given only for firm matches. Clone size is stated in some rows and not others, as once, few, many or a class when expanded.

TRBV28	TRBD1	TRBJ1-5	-	CASSLLTGGNQPQHF	TGTGCCAGCAGTTTATTGACAGGGGGAAATCAGCCCCAGCATTTT
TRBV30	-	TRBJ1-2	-	CAWSVPQGVRGYTF	TGTGCCTGGAGTGTACCCCAAGGGGTGCGAGGCTACACCTTC
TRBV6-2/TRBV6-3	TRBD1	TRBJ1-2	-	CASSYGQGGGYTF	TGTGCCAGCAGTTACGGCCAGGGGGGCGGCTACACCTTC
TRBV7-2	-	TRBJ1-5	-	CASSLRRGDQPQHF	TGTGCCAGCAGCCTAAGGCGGGGGGATCAGCCCCAGCATTTT
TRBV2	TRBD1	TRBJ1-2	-	CASTNRGRLYGYTF	TGTGCCAGCACCAACAGGGGGCGCCTCTATGGCTACACCTTC
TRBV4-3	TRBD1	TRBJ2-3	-	CASSHEITGAVGADTQYF	TGCGCCAGCAGCCATGAAATTACAGGGGCGGTTGGGGCAGATACGCAGTATTTT
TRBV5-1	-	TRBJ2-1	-	CASSPSSTHEQFF	TGCGCCAGCAGCCCATCTAGCACCCATGAGCAGTTCTTC
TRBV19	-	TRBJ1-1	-	CASELHREGDTEAFF	TGTGCCAGTGAGCTCCACAGGGAGGGGGACACTGAAGCTTTCTTT
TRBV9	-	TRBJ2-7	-	CASSVHGYEQYF	TGTGCCAGCAGCGTACACGGTTACGAGCAGTACTTC
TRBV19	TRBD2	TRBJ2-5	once	CASRDRTSGRETQYF	TGTGCCAGTAGGGATAGGACTAGCGGGAGGGAGACCCAGTACTTC
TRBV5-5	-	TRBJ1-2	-	CASSFRQRDTFNYGYTF	TGTGCCAGCAGCTTTCGTCAGCGAGATACTTTTAACTATGGCTACACCTTC
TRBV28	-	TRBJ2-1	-	CASSSGRGGNRIRFF	TGTGCCAGCAGTTCCGGCCGGGGAGGCAACAGGATCCGGTTCTTC
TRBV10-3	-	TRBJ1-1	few	CATSGDMNTEAFF	TGTGCCACCTCAGGGGACATGAACACTGAAGCTTTCTTT
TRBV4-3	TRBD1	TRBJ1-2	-	CASSPETSGTGRDGYTF	TGCGCCAGCAGCCCTGAAACATCCGGGACAGGGAGAGATGGCTACACCTTC
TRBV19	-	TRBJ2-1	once	CASSIGLNNEQFF	TGTGCCAGTAGTATTGGGCTGAACAATGAGCAGTTCTTC
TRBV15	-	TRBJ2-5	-	CATSRARHPQETQYF	TGTGCCACCAGCAGAGCCCGACACCCGCAAGAGACCCAGTACTTC
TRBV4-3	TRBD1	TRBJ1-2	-	CASSQYPGGNYGYTF	TGCGCCAGCAGCCAATATCCAGGGGGCAACTATGGCTACACCTTC
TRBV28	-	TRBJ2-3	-	CASSLGQTPSTDTQYF	TGTGCCAGCAGTTTAGGCCAAACCCCGTCCACAGATACGCAGTATTTT
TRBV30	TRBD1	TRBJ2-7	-	CAWSPTGVLVYLAYEQYF	TGTGCCTGGAGTCCGACAGGGGTTTTGGTTTACCTGGCCTACGAGCAGTACTTC
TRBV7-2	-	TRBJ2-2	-	CASSLEVLEGGELFF	TGTGCCAGCAGCTTAGAAGTCCTAGAGGGCGGGGAGCTGTTTTTT
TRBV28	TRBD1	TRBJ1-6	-	CASSLARGLANSPLHF	TGTGCCAGCAGTTTGGCCAGGGGGCTTGCCAATTCACCCCTCCACTTT
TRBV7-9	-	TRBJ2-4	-	CASSLALSGILAKNIQYF	TGTGCCAGCAGCTTAGCGCTATCCGGGATTCTAGCCAAAAACATTCAGTACTTC
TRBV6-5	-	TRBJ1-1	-	CASTRTRFMNTEAFF	TGTGCCAGCACGAGGACACGATTCATGAACACTGAAGCTTTCTTT
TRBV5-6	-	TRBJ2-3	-	CASSLVRATDTQYF	TGTGCCAGCAGCTTGGTCCGAGCTACAGATACGCAGTATTTT
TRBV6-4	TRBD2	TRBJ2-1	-	CASSDSLRDYIFF	TGTGCCAGCAGTGACTCGTTAAGGGACTATATCTTCTTC
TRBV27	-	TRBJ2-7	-	CASRQPGTGTYEQYF	TGTGCCAGCAGGCAACCCGGGACGGGGACTTACGAGCAGTACTTC
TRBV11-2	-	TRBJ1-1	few	CASSWGRSTEAFF	TGTGCCAGCAGCTGGGGGAGGAGCACTGAAGCTTTCTTT
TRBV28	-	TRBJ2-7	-	CASRAGMEEQYF	TGTGCCAGCAGGGCAGGAATGGAAGAGCAGTACTTC
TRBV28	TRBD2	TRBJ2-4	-	CASSWTSQNIQYF	TGTGCCAGCAGTTGGACTAGCCAAAACATTCAGTACTTC
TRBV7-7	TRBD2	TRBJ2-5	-	CASSLTMVAGETQYF	TGTGCTAGCAGCTTAACGATGGTAGCGGGAGAGACCCAGTACTTC
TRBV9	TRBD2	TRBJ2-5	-	CASSPGIAGRETQYF	TGTGCCAGCAGCCCCGGGATAGCGGGTCGAGAGACCCAGTACTTC
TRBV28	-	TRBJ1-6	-	CASRGGVVSPLHF	TGTGCCAGCAGGGGCGGGGTGGTTTCACCCCTCCACTTT
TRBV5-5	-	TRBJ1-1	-	CASSLVSRGLAEAFF	TGTGCCAGCAGCTTGGTTTCAAGGGGGTTAGCTGAAGCTTTCTTT
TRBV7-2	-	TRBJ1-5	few	CASSFGGQPQHF	TGTGCCAGCAGCTTTGGAGGTCAGCCCCAGCATTTT
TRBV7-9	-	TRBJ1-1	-	CASSLRFEAFF	TGTGCCAGCAGCTTACGGTTTGAAGCTTTCTTT
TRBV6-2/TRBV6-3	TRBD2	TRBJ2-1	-	CASSYPGSGTRAYNEQFF	TGTGCCAGCAGTTACCCGGGGTCCGGGACTAGAGCCTACAATGAGCAGTTCTTC
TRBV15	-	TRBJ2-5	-	CATSRVGRRKEETQYF	TGTGCCACCAGCAGAGTAGGCAGGAGGAAAGAAGAGACCCAGTACTTC
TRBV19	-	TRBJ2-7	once	CASSMAVFSYEQYF	TGTGCCAGTAGTATGGCAGTCTTTTCCTACGAGCAGTACTTC
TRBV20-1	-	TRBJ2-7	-	CSAVRSYEQYF	TGCAGTGCTGTCCGCTCCTACGAGCAGTACTTC
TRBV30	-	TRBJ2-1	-	CAWSYGQPYNEQFF	TGTGCCTGGAGCTACGGACAGCCATACAATGAGCAGTTCTTC
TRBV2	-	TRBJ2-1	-	CASSDRVGEQFF	TGTGCCAGCAGTGACAGGGTAGGCGAGCAGTTCTTC
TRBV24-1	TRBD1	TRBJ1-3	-	CATSDPKGQGTNSGNTIYF	TGTGCCACCAGTGACCCTAAGGGACAGGGGACGAACTCTGGAAACACCATATATTTT
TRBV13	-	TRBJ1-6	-	CASSARQNNSPLHF	TGTGCCAGCAGCGCACGACAGAATAATTCACCCCTCCACTTT
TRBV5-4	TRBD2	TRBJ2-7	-	CASSPGTSGRAGWSYEQYF	TGTGCCAGCAGCCCCGGGACTAGCGGGAGGGCTGGATGGTCCTACGAGCAGTACTTC
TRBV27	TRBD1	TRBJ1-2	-	CAATDRVYGMHGYTF	TGTGCCGCGACGGACAGGGTATACGGGATGCATGGCTACACCTTC
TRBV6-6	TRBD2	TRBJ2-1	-	CASSYSGLAGEVEQFF	TGTGCCAGCAGTTACTCCGGACTAGCGGGAGAGGTTGAGCAGTTCTTC
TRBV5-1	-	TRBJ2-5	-	CASSPFAGQETQYF	TGCGCCAGCAGTCCCTTTGCGGGACAAGAGACCCAGTACTTC
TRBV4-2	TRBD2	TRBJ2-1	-	CASSQGSGSYNEQFF	TGTGCCAGCAGCCAAGGTAGCGGGAGTTACAATGAGCAGTTCTTC
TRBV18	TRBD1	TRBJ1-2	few	CASSPLGQGILNYGYTF	TGTGCCAGCTCTCCATTAGGACAGGGAATCCTGAACTATGGCTACACCTTC
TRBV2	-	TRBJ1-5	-	CASSELGDHSNQPQHF	TGTGCCAGCAGTGAGTTAGGGGATCATAGCAATCAGCCCCAGCATTTT
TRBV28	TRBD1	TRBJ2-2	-	CASNPDRGRATGELFF	TGTGCCAGCAACCCGGACAGGGGGCGCGCCACCGGGGAGCTGTTTTTT
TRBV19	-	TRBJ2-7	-	CASRGRDSQYEQYF	TGTGCCAGTAGGGGACGGGACTCTCAATACGAGCAGTACTTC
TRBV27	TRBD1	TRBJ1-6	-	CASSLFGRGPNSPLHF	TGTGCCAGCAGTTTATTTGGCAGGGGGCCGAATTCACCCCTCCACTTT
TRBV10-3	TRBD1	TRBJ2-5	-	CATVGQEGETQYF	TGTGCCACAGTGGGACAGGAAGGAGAGACCCAGTACTTC
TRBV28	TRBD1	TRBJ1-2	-	CASTPRGRTYGYTF	TGTGCCAGCACCCCCAGGGGGCGAACCTATGGCTACACCTTC